Reported below is one T cell receptor beta chain. CDR1 MNHEY and CDR2 SMNVEV come from the germline V gene (reference sequence). Trimming removed 6 bases from V and 5 bases from J, with 10 bases in between. The CDR3 contains 12 residues. Sequencing used immunoSEQ multiplex PCR; TCRdb keeps in-frame clones, though not all of them. The repertoire has about 55,000 clones, more than 95% of them found once; the top ten carry roughly 1.1%. The source of the sample is a study of control samples from healthy donors and cancer patients. The rearrangement links TRBV27 to TRBJ1-2; weak D call: TRBD1 (5 bases). The sequence derives from a woman younger than 35 in good health. The specimen sequenced was blood. For the CDR3, the DNA is TGTGCCAGCAGCGAGGGGCCTTATGGCTACACCTTC. Translation gives CASSEGPYGYTF.